The clone carrying this T cell receptor (beta chain) appeared a few times. The target antigen is unknown. The CDR3 totals 17 residues. The V gene end was trimmed by 6 bases and the J gene end by 1 base; junction bases not matched to a gene: 14. CDR1 SQVTM and CDR2 ANQGSEA come from the germline V gene. Expressed TCRB transcripts were sequenced, since all the RNA that had been isolated was reverse transcribed. This table comes from immunoSEQ multiplex PCR, and its TCRdb copy is limited to in-frame clones, with some not included. The sample includes about 640,000 clones, roughly 12% of them seen just once. This sample was taken from a study of beta chain features in type 1 diabetes. Whole-study results and caveats: A potential influence of HLA type upon TCRB rearrangement remained unresolved herein. Within each of all four CD4+ subsets, Type 1 diabetes patients had TCRB CDR3s that were moderately but significantly shorter.

This chain joins TRBV29-1 and TRBJ1-2; the match to TRBD1 covers 10 bases. The sample comprised naive CD4+ T cells from blood. The TCR originated in a man under 40 with type 1 diabetes. CDR3 loop: CSVIPGQGSSYNYGYTF. In DNA, the CDR3 is TGCAGCGTAATACCGGGACAGGGGTCCTCCTATAACTATGGCTACACCTTC. Together with reference TRBV29-1 and TRBJ1-2, the CDR3 gives the full variable domain: SAVISQKPSRDICQRGTSLTIQCQVDSQVTMMFWYRQQPGQSLTLIATANQGSEATYESGFVIDKFPISRPNLTFSTLTVSNMSPEDSSIYLCSVIPGQGSSYNYGYTFGSGTRLTVV.